This TCR beta chain was obtained from a study of cytomegalovirus exposure and HLA in healthy donors. Study background: An early data release held around 80 million unique TCRs from HLA-typed donors. Study observations and caveats: Segments of the TCR beta V type were, in most cases, productive about 90% or about 30% of the time in an earlier analysis.

A single count supports this clone. Its antigen is unknown. With 60 Vbeta and 13 Jbeta primers, the PCR was carried out. The table came from immunoSEQ multiplex PCR; TCRdb's copy has only in-frame clones and leaves some out. The table includes 150,000 to 200,000 clones, over 70% detected once. The CDR3 totals 15 residues. Trimming at V came to 4 bases and at J to 3 bases, leaving 5 bases not matched to a gene. In germline, CDR1 is SGHRS, CDR2 YFSETQ. This receptor was identified in a male donor in good health and CMV-seronegative. The sample taken for sequencing was PBMCs. The chain carries TRBV5-1 and TRBJ1-3, with 9 bases aligning to TRBD1. CDR3 residues: CASSPRDRDGNTIYF. The CDR3 DNA reads TGCGCCAGCAGCCCCCGGGACAGGGATGGAAACACCATATATTTT.